Below are 9 T cell receptor beta chains sequenced from a single sample in a study of blood T cell repertoires in COVID-19. Clones were read by immunoSEQ multiplex PCR, and TCRdb kept only the in-frame ones, dropping some. The sample lists 150,000 to 170,000 clones; under 90% were seen once. Specimen: PBMCs or T cells enriched from blood (not recorded which). Receptor source: a man in his fifties who had recovered from COVID-19.

The rearrangement joins TRBV28 to TRBJ1-5; D is uncertain. The germline gives CDR1 MDHEN, CDR2 SYDVKM. The CDR3 runs 14 residues. Trimming left V 8 bases short and J 2 bases short, with 13 bases between. CDR3 protein: CASRPAGGNQPQHF. DNA for the CDR3: TGTGCCAGCCGCCCCGCGGGTGGCAATCAGCCCCAGCATTTT.

Only a few counts were recorded for this clone. The chain employs TRBV5-6 and TRBJ1-2; D is possibly TRBD1 (5 bases). V was trimmed by 3 bases and J by 3 bases, leaving 9 bases between them. Germline CDR1 is SGHDT and CDR2 is YYEEEE. This CDR3 contains 13 residues. The CDR3 coding sequence is TGTGCCAGCAGCTCGGACACGTACTATGGCTACACCTTC. Its translation: CASSSDTYYGYTF.

This clone showed up just a few times. CDR3 in DNA: TGCGCCAGCAGCCGGGAGGGTTCTGAAGCTTTCTTT. Amino acid sequence: CASSREGSEAFF. The genes are TRBV5-1 and TRBJ1-1, with no clear D. Trimming took off 4 bases at V and 6 bases at J, with 10 bases between the two ends. The germline gives CDR1 SGHRS, CDR2 YFSETQ. CDR3 size: 12 residues.

The J gene is TRBJ2-7, the V gene TRBV2; possible D gene TRBD1, 5 bases. Germline V gene lookup returns CDR1 SNHLY and CDR2 FYNNEI. The CDR3 contains 12 residues. The V end lost 4 bases, the J end lost 7 bases, and 11 bases lay between the germline ends. CDR3 sequence reads: CASSVGASEQYF. As DNA, the CDR3 is TGTGCCAGCAGTGTAGGGGCCTCGGAGCAGTACTTC. The complete variable domain, with remaining parts taken from reference TRBV2 and TRBJ2-7, reads EPEVTQTPSHQVTQMGQEVILRCVPISNHLYFYWYRQILGQKVEFLVSFYNNEISEKSEIFDDQFSVERPDGSNFTLKIRSTKLEDSAMYFCASSVGASEQYFGPGTRLTVT.

This chain joins TRBV3-1 (or the pseudogene TRBV3-2) and TRBJ2-1, with TRBD2 matching 9 bases. The CDR3 has 15 residues. Germline CDR1 and CDR2: LGHDT and YNNKEL (reference sequence). With 6 bases clipped from V and 2 bases from J, the junction kept 5 bases outside the gene matches. The CDR3 spells CASSRSGGTYNEQFF. Written as DNA, the CDR3 is TGTGCCAGCAGTCGTAGCGGGGGTACCTACAATGAGCAGTTCTTC.

This chain uses TRBV7-2 with TRBJ2-1; TRBD1 might be the D (6 bases). The CDR3 spans 15 residues. Deletions cut 4 bases from V and 1 base from J, with 11 bases between. CDR1 is SGHTA and CDR2 is FQGNSA in the germline V gene. DNA of the CDR3: TGTGCCAGCAGCTCCAGACAGGATTCCTACAATGAGCAGTTCTTC. It translates to CASSSRQDSYNEQFF.

The genes are TRBV9 and TRBJ2-3, with TRBD1 identical over 7 bases. The ends lost 3 bases at V and 2 bases at J; junction bases unmatched: 6. Germline V gene lookup returns CDR1 SGDLS and CDR2 YYNGEE. There are 15 residues in the CDR3. The chain's CDR3 is CASSAGQVHTDTQYF. The CDR3 DNA is TGTGCCAGCAGCGCCGGACAGGTCCACACAGATACGCAGTATTTT.

This sequence joins TRBV2 and TRBJ2-7; possible D gene TRBD1, 6 bases. The germline V gene encodes CDR1 SNHLY and CDR2 FYNNEI. The CDR3 contains 14 residues. Trimming stripped 7 bases from V and 0 bases from J, with 13 bases between. This chain's CDR3 is CASTDRPSSYEQYF. The CDR3 DNA is TGTGCCAGCACCGACAGGCCAAGCTCCTACGAGCAGTACTTC.

The chain couples TRBV9 to TRBJ2-3; TRBD1 matches at 11 bases. Germline V CDR1 and CDR2: SGDLS, YYNGEE. This CDR3 comprises 16 residues. J was trimmed by 5 bases and V by 4 bases; bases with no gene match: 9. The CDR3 DNA reads as TGTGCCAGCAGCCCAAGGACAGGGGGCGAGGGAGATACGCAGTATTTT. Translating gives CASSPRTGGEGDTQYF.